The 6 T cell receptor beta chains listed next were all sequenced from one sample in a study of blood T cells in healthy people across ages. A sample-barcoded 5' primer and a J-beta primer mix were used in a second PCR of roughly 7 to 11 cycles. TCRdb itself ran the 5' RACE reads through MiXCR, one entry per CDR3 protein. This sample yields around 1.5 million distinct CDR3 sequences, of which 42% are seen a single time; approximately 7.9% belongs to the top ten. Sequences were obtained from blood. These receptor sequences come from a woman between 18 and 29 years old in good health.

This rearrangement joins TRBV9 to TRBJ1-4; 8 positions agree with TRBD1. CDR3 length equals 18 residues. Per germline, CDR1 SGDLS and CDR2 YYNGEE. J lost 6 bases, V lost 3 bases, and 16 bases had no gene match. For the CDR3, the DNA is TGTGCCAGCAGCGCACTCCCGACAGGGGATGGGTCTGATGAAAAACTGTTTTTT. Translating gives CASSALPTGDGSDEKLFF.

Only one count was recorded for this clonotype. With a much larger clone just one base away, this may be a read error. CDR3 protein: CASSNLSRSADTQYF. The CDR3 DNA reads TGTGCCAGCAGTAACTTGAGCCGCTCAGCAGATACGCAGTATTTT. The V and J genes are TRBV6-5 and TRBJ2-3; D unclear. The CDR3 has 15 amino acids. The V gene's germline CDR1 is MNHEY and CDR2 SVGAGI. The V end lost 5 bases, the J end lost 4 bases, and 16 bases lay between the germline ends.

This clonotype came up a few times. The chain has TRBV20-1 and TRBJ2-2; 8 nucleotides line up with TRBD1. Germline CDR1 DFQATT, CDR2 SNEGSKA (reference sequence). J gave up 4 bases and V 6 bases, and 10 bases lay outside the gene matches. The CDR3 covers 15 residues. CDR3 sequence reads: CSAQDREKPTGELFF. CDR3 sequence (DNA): TGCAGTGCACAGGACAGGGAAAAACCCACCGGGGAGCTGTTTTTT.

This clonotype turned up a few times. The chain carries TRBV12-3 or TRBV12-4 and TRBJ2-6; D may be TRBD2 (6 bases). Trimming pared 3 bases from V and 4 bases from J, leaving 10 bases between. The CDR3 sequence is 15 residues long. CDR3 sequence (DNA): TGTGCCAGCAGTTTGGAGGGGAAAGGGGCCAACGTCCTGACTTTC. As protein: CASSLEGKGANVLTF.

The genes are TRBV10-3 and TRBJ1-1, with 8 bases that match TRBD1. V was clipped by 7 bases and J by 6 bases; unmatched bases: 13. This CDR3 comprises 15 residues. From germline, CDR1 is ENHRY and CDR2 SYGVKD. The CDR3 loop is CAIKQGGTAAAEAFF. The DNA of the CDR3 is TGTGCCATCAAACAGGGGGGAACCGCGGCGGCTGAAGCTTTCTTT.

The chain recombines TRBV11-2 with TRBJ2-7, with TRBD2 matching over 8 bases. Germline V gene lookup returns CDR1 SGHAT and CDR2 FQNNGV. The CDR3 sequence is 16 residues long. The V gene end was trimmed by 5 bases and the J gene end by 3 bases; junction bases not matched to a gene: 12. The CDR3, as DNA: TGTGCCAGCAGCCCTGGGGCGGGAGGCCCTCGCTACGAGCAGTACTTC. It yields the protein CASSPGAGGPRYEQYF.